Below, 31 T cell receptor beta chains from the same sample are listed, as sequenced in a study of sequential checkpoint blockade in melanoma. Regarding treatment: randomized to nivolumab then ipilimumab (arm A) or the reverse (arm B). The repertoire was sequenced with immunoSEQ multiplex PCR; TCRdb's copy has only in-frame clones and lacks some. The table has about 900 clones, around 20% seen once. The specimen was tumor tissue (inferred from file names), collected from a patient given nivolumab and ipilimumab in sequence. The receptors derive from a human donor with melanoma.

This clone was counted a few times. The CDR3 DNA is TGTGCCTGGACGATCATACGCGGGGGTGCGGGCGGCTACACCTTC. Protein sequence: CAWTIIRGGAGGYTF. The chain couples TRBV30 to TRBJ1-2; D is possibly TRBD1 (5 bases). The CDR3 has 15 residues. CDR1 is GTSNPN, CDR2 SVGIG, per germline (reference sequence). V dropped 4 bases and J dropped 8 bases, with 23 bases sitting between them.

The chain joins TRBV5-1 to TRBJ1-2, with TRBD1 identical over 9 bases. This CDR3 has 15 residues. CDR1 SGHRS and CDR2 YFSETQ come from the germline V gene. Trimming took 1 base from V and 6 from J; bases not matched to a gene: 7. CDR3 in amino acids: CASSLSGDRVHGYTF. CDR3 bases: TGCGCCAGCAGCTTGTCGGGGGACAGGGTACATGGCTACACCTTC. Full variable domain (outside the CDR3, taken from reference TRBV5-1 and TRBJ1-2): KAGVTQTPRYLIKTRGQQVTLSCSPISGHRSVSWYQQTPGQGLQFLFEYFSETQRNKGNFPGRFSGRQFSNSRSEMNVSTLELGDSALYLCASSLSGDRVHGYTFGSGTRLTVV.

This clone turned up a few times. This chain joins TRBV4-1 and TRBJ1-3; D not certain. V was shortened by 0 bases and J by 5 bases, with 8 bases between the two germline ends. Germline CDR1 reads MGHRA; CDR2 reads YSYEKL. CDR3 length: 14 residues. CDR3 sequence (DNA): TGCGCCAGCAGCCAAGACAAGCCCCGAAACACCATATATTTT. It specifies CASSQDKPRNTIYF.

This clone was recorded only once. V is TRBV12-5 and J is TRBJ1-3; D may be TRBD1 (6 bases). With 5 bases removed from V and 0 bases from J, the gap between germline ends came to 17 bases. Per germline, CDR1 LGHNT and CDR2 FRNRAP. The length of the CDR3 is 17 residues. This CDR3 reads CASGLQQGSLSGNTIYF. The CDR3 nucleotides read TGTGCTAGTGGTCTCCAACAGGGTTCCCTCTCTGGAAACACCATATATTTT.

The V gene is TRBV15, the J gene TRBJ2-3, with 11 bases that match TRBD2. Germline V gene sequence: CDR1 LNHNV, CDR2 YYDKDF (reference sequence). The V segment lost 4 bases and the J segment 0 bases; nucleotides outside the gene matches: 0. The CDR3 length is 15 residues. In DNA form, the CDR3 reads TGTGCCACCAGCACTAGCGGGGGGAGCACAGATACGCAGTATTTT. Amino acids: CATSTSGGSTDTQYF.

This clone was seen a few times. J is TRBJ2-7 and V is TRBV6-8; 7 bases are a match to TRBD1. The CDR3 runs to 14 residues. Trimming removed 10 bases from V and 3 bases from J; junction bases left unmatched: 12. The germline V gene has CDR1 MNHGY and CDR2 SAAAGT. The CDR3 region has the DNA TGTGCCATCAGCAGGGACAGAGAGAGCTACGAGCAGTACTTC. Its protein is CAISRDRESYEQYF.

There are a few counts of this clone. The V and J genes are TRBV28 and TRBJ2-1, with TRBD1 as a possible D gene (5 bases). Germline V gene data show CDR1 as MDHEN and CDR2 as SYDVKM. The V and J ends lost 4 bases and 9 bases respectively, with 22 bases between them. There are 16 residues in the CDR3. For the CDR3, the DNA is TGTGCCAGCAGTTCAGGCGAAGGCGTACCCCAGGGTGAGCAGTTCTTC. Encoded protein: CASSSGEGVPQGEQFF. Full variable domain (missing parts from reference TRBV28 and TRBJ2-1): DVKVTQSSRYLVKRTGEKVFLECVQDMDHENMFWYRQDPGLGLRLIYFSYDVKMKEKGDIPEGYSVSREKKERFSLILESASTNQTSMYLCASSSGEGVPQGEQFFGPGTRLTVL.

By share, this clone counts as medium-sized (0.01 to 0.1%). The gene calls are TRBV11-3 and TRBJ1-2; D is undetermined. Germline V gene data show CDR1 as SGHNT and CDR2 as YENEEA. This CDR3 region has 15 residues. V gave up 1 base and J gave up 2 bases, with 11 bases separating them. The CDR3 bases are TGTGCCAGCAGCTTAGTCCTAGCGGGAAACTATGGCTACACCTTC. This codes for CASSLVLAGNYGYTF.

This clone was found once. V is TRBV19 and J is TRBJ2-3; maybe TRBD2 (6 bases). The germline gives CDR1 LNHDA, CDR2 SQIVND (reference sequence). This CDR3 comprises 17 residues. Trimming stripped 1 base from V and 3 bases from J, with 17 bases between. The chain's CDR3 is CASSIVGGLSGTDTQYF. DNA of the CDR3: TGTGCCAGTAGTATAGTCGGGGGTTTGAGCGGGACAGATACGCAGTATTTT.

Relative to its sample, this clone is medium-sized (0.01 to 0.1%). The rearrangement joins TRBV11-3 to TRBJ2-7; 9 bases align to TRBD1. V trimming: 3 bases; J trimming: 2 bases; junction bases outside the gene matches: 8. There are 16 residues in the CDR3. The germline gives CDR1 SGHNT, CDR2 YENEEA. The CDR3 DNA is TGTGCCAGCAGCTTCCGGGCCGGGACAGGGCCCTACGAGCAGTACTTC. Its protein is CASSFRAGTGPYEQYF.

The DNA of the CDR3 is TGTGCCAGCTCACCGGGGGCAGGGGAAGGCTACACCTTC. Protein: CASSPGAGEGYTF. The V call is TRBV18, the J call TRBJ1-2; D possibly corresponds to TRBD1 (6 bases). The CDR3 extends over 13 amino acids. CDR1 is KGHSH and CDR2 is LQKENI in the germline V gene. V lost 3 bases, J lost 8 bases, and 13 bases lay in between.

Within the sample, this clone is medium-sized. CDR3 region: CASSPGQKNTEAFF. The CDR3 DNA follows: TGTGCCAGCAGCCCGGGACAAAAGAACACTGAAGCTTTCTTT. This rearrangement joins TRBV11-3 to TRBJ1-1; a possible D gene is TRBD1 (6 bases). V lost 5 bases, J lost 1 base, and 11 bases lay in between. Germline CDR1 is SGHNT and CDR2 is YENEEA. This CDR3 comprises 14 residues.

Sample share makes this clone large. The CDR3 loop reads CASSYGDGTEAFF. In nucleotides, the CDR3 is TGTGCCAGCAGCTACGGCGACGGCACTGAAGCTTTCTTT. V and J are TRBV9 and TRBJ1-1; D remains ambiguous. The V gene's germline CDR1 is SGDLS and CDR2 YYNGEE. CDR3 length equals 13 residues. Trimming pared 4 bases from V and 4 bases from J, leaving 11 bases between.

This clone is judged medium-sized. The chain is built from TRBV11-3 and TRBJ2-5, with 9 bases identical to TRBD2. This CDR3 is 18 amino acids long. Germline V lookup: CDR1 SGHNT, CDR2 YENEEA. V trimming: 3 bases; J trimming: 5 bases; junction bases outside the gene matches: 16. CDR3 nucleotide sequence: TGTGCCAGCAGCTTCGACATGAACCCAGCGGGAGGCGGGGAGACCCAGTACTTC. Its translation: CASSFDMNPAGGGETQYF.

This chain uses TRBV6-1 with TRBJ1-4; no definite D call. The CDR3 runs 17 residues. Looked up from germline, CDR1 is MNHNS and CDR2 is SASEGT. V was cut by 1 base and J by 8 bases, with 20 bases left in between. This chain's CDR3 is CASSEDGWNPGEEKLFF. CDR3 nucleotides: TGTGCCAGCAGTGAAGATGGGTGGAACCCAGGAGAGGAAAAACTGTTTTTT.

This chain links TRBV19 with TRBJ1-6, with D possibly being TRBD1 (5 bases). The V and J ends lost 5 bases and 10 bases respectively, with 18 bases between them. The CDR3 has 15 residues. Germline CDR1 LNHDA, CDR2 SQIVND (reference sequence). CDR3 sequence: CASSSLAGSFSPLHF. Written as DNA, the CDR3 is TGTGCCAGTAGTTCCCTGGCAGGGAGTTTCTCACCCCTCCACTTT.

This clone is termed medium-sized (0.01 to 0.1%). V gene TRBV11-3 combines with J gene TRBJ2-1, with D tentatively TRBD2 (6 bases). CDR1 is SGHNT, CDR2 YENEEA, per germline. The V end was cut by 5 bases, the J end by 10 bases, with 18 bases between. This CDR3 region has 14 residues. CDR3 amino acids: CASSIAGTGEEQFF. In DNA form, the CDR3 reads TGTGCCAGCAGCATTGCTGGTACGGGAGAGGAGCAGTTCTTC.

In its sample, this clone was seen a few times. V is TRBV2 and J is TRBJ2-7, with 8 bases lining up with TRBD2. V lost 3 bases and J lost 6; bases outside the gene matches: 4. Germline CDR1 reads SNHLY; CDR2 reads FYNNEI. The CDR3 consists of 13 residues. The CDR3 sequence: CASSDGRAGEQYF. CDR3 in DNA: TGTGCCAGCAGTGACGGGAGGGCCGGCGAGCAGTACTTC. Looking up the rest from reference TRBV2 and TRBJ2-7 gives the full variable domain: EPEVTQTPSHQVTQMGQEVILRCVPISNHLYFYWYRQILGQKVEFLVSFYNNEISEKSEIFDDQFSVERPDGSNFTLKIRSTKLEDSAMYFCASSDGRAGEQYFGPGTRLTVT.

Judged by abundance, this clone is medium-sized. CDR3 sequence: CASSHLKLAGAYNEQFF. DNA for the CDR3: TGTGCCAGCAGCCACCTTAAACTAGCGGGGGCCTACAATGAGCAGTTCTTC. The chain combines TRBV11-3 with TRBJ2-1; 11 nucleotides agree with TRBD2. V was pared by 5 bases and J by 2 bases, with 8 bases of the junction left unmatched. CDR3 size: 17 residues. The germline V gene has CDR1 SGHNT and CDR2 YENEEA. Full variable domain (missing parts from reference TRBV11-3 and TRBJ2-1): EAGVVQSPRYKIIEKKQPVAFWCNPISGHNTLYWYLQNLGQGPELLIRYENEEAVDDSQLPKDRFSAERLKGVDSTLKIQPAELGDSAVYLCASSHLKLAGAYNEQFFGPGTRLTVL.

This clone was counted a single time. The CDR3 nucleotides are TGTGCCAGCGGGGCACTGTTGAACACTGAAGCTTTCTTT. It specifies CASGALLNTEAFF. The chain carries TRBV19 and TRBJ1-1; a weak D match, TRBD1 (5 bases). Trimming pared 9 bases from V and 0 bases from J, leaving 11 bases between. Germline CDR1 is LNHDA and CDR2 is SQIVND (reference sequence). The CDR3 covers 13 residues. The full variable domain, with the rest looked up from reference TRBV19 and TRBJ1-1, is DGGITQSPKYLFRKEGQNVTLSCEQNLNHDAMYWYRQDPGQGLRLIYYSQIVNDFQKGDIAEGYSVSREKKESFPLTVTSAQKNPTAFYLCASGALLNTEAFFGQGTRLTVV.

By share, this clone ranks as large. The chain uses TRBV6-8 and TRBJ2-2, with TRBD2 matching 12 bases. V gave up 6 bases and J gave up 1 base; unmatched junction bases: 9. The CDR3 contains 18 residues. From germline, CDR1 is MNHGY and CDR2 SAAAGT. The CDR3 is CASSVVGLAGLNTGELFF. The CDR3 DNA sequence: TGTGCCAGCAGCGTCGTAGGACTAGCGGGATTGAACACCGGGGAGCTGTTTTTT.

By sample fraction, this clone is large. The chain joins TRBV11-3 to TRBJ2-1; TRBD2 matches at 8 bases. V lost 1 base, J lost 2 bases, and 1 base stayed unmatched. The germline V gene has CDR1 SGHNT and CDR2 YENEEA. The CDR3 runs 15 residues. The CDR3 protein is CASSLGGLAYNEQFF. CDR3 bases: TGTGCCAGCAGCTTAGGGGGACTAGCCTACAATGAGCAGTTCTTC.

This clone is medium-sized (0.01 to 0.1%) in the sample. This chain connects TRBV4-1 to TRBJ1-5; unclear D gene. Germline lookup yields CDR1 MGHRA and CDR2 YSYEKL. The CDR3 runs 15 residues. V lost 0 bases, J lost 2 bases, and 8 bases lay in between. CDR3 sequence (DNA): TGCGCCAGCAGCCAAGAGGGATCGGGCAATCAGCCCCAGCATTTT. Its protein is CASSQEGSGNQPQHF.

This clone was seen more than once but under ten times. J is TRBJ2-7 and V is TRBV11-3, with D unclear. Deletions cut 7 bases from V and 2 bases from J, with 15 bases between. This CDR3 is 14 amino acids long. Germline V gene data show CDR1 as SGHNT and CDR2 as YENEEA. CDR3 in amino acids: CASTSSLYPYEQYF. In nucleotides, the CDR3 is TGTGCCAGCACCTCCAGTTTATACCCCTACGAGCAGTACTTC.

V usage is TRBV5-1 and J usage is TRBJ2-7; the D gene could be TRBD1 or TRBD2 (5 bases each). CDR1 is SGHRS, CDR2 YFSETQ, per germline. Trimming left V 0 bases short and J 3 bases short, with 13 bases between. The length of the CDR3 is 15 residues. This CDR3 is CASSLGGTTSYEQYF. The CDR3 DNA sequence: TGCGCCAGCAGCTTGGGGGGGACCACTAGCTACGAGCAGTACTTC.

CDR3 sequence (DNA): TGTGCCAGTAGTATTTGGCAGGGAACTGGAAACACCATATATTTT. Its translation: CASSIWQGTGNTIYF. This chain uses TRBV19 with TRBJ1-3, with D perhaps matching TRBD1 (5 bases). The CDR3 length is 15 residues. Germline lookup yields CDR1 LNHDA and CDR2 SQIVND (reference sequence). V was shortened by 3 bases and J by 2 bases, with 11 bases between the two germline ends.

This clone was counted a few times. V and J are TRBV6-8 and TRBJ1-5; no reliable D call. This CDR3 spans 15 amino acids. V lost 3 bases to trimming and J lost 7 bases, with 16 bases between them. Per the germline V gene, CDR1 is MNHGY and CDR2 is SAAAGT. CDR3 nucleotide sequence: TGTGCCAGCAGTTATAACGGGGATGGTGGACAGCCCCAGCATTTT. The encoded protein is CASSYNGDGGQPQHF.

This clone was recorded a few times. The CDR3 DNA reads TGTGCCAGCACCAAACGGACAGGGGGCGACGAGCAGTACTTC. Amino acids: CASTKRTGGDEQYF. This chain uses TRBV6-8 with TRBJ2-7; 11 bases line up with TRBD1. The CDR3 covers 14 residues. Germline V gene lookup returns CDR1 MNHGY and CDR2 SAAAGT. V gave up 7 bases and J gave up 5 bases; unmatched junction bases: 7.

By share of the sample, this clone is large. The rearrangement uses TRBV9 and TRBJ1-3; D is perhaps TRBD1 (5 bases). The CDR3 has 13 amino acids. Looked up from germline, CDR1 is SGDLS and CDR2 is YYNGEE. V was trimmed by 0 bases and J by 7 bases, leaving 8 bases between them. The CDR3: CASSVEGSNTIYF. In DNA, the CDR3 is TGTGCCAGCAGCGTAGAGGGGAGCAACACCATATATTTT.

Relative to its sample, this clone is large. J is TRBJ2-1 and V is TRBV6-8; TRBD2 aligns across 10 bases. Germline CDR1 reads MNHGY; CDR2 reads SAAAGT. This CDR3 spans 15 amino acids. Unmatched junction bases numbered 6, after V lost 6 bases and J lost 4 bases. For the CDR3, the DNA is TGTGCCAGCAGCCCCGGAGCGGGAGGGTACAATGAGCAGTTCTTC. Its protein product is CASSPGAGGYNEQFF.

By its share, this clone is large (0.1 to 1%). This sequence joins TRBV11-3 and TRBJ2-7; D is perhaps TRBD1 (6 bases). CDR1 SGHNT and CDR2 YENEEA come from the germline V gene. Trimming left V 4 bases short and J 0 bases short, with 10 bases between. This CDR3 region has 14 residues. For the CDR3, the DNA is TGTGCCAGCAGCTGGACAGACCGCTCCTACGAGCAGTACTTC. As protein: CASSWTDRSYEQYF.